These T cell receptor beta chains were read from a single sample in a study of graft-versus-host responses after intestinal transplantation. No cognate antigen is known for these TCRs. TCRdb's copy holds only in-frame clones and misses some; the assay was immunoSEQ multiplex PCR. The repertoire has some 110,000 clones, 75% to 95% of them found once; the top ten carry 0.15% to 0.2%. Sequences were derived from unstimulated CD4+ T cells sorted from spleen or lymph node cells, sampled before intestinal transplant. Receptor source: a human donor who received an intestinal transplant. The CDR3 runs from the conserved cysteine through the conserved F or W. The D gene is left open where the match is weak. Some rows mark clone size as missing; the rest say once, few, many or name a class of expanded clone.

cdr3_aa cdr3_nt v_call d_call j_call clone_size
CASSSRGRLYNEQFF TGTGCCAGCAGCTCGAGGGGGCGACTATACAATGAGCAGTTCTTC TRBV5-6 TRBD1 TRBJ2-1 NA
CSAEQNQKLFF TGCAGTGCAGAACAGAATCAAAAACTGTTTTTT TRBV20-1 NA TRBJ1-4 NA
CASSQQGGEQYF TGTGCCAGCAGTCAACAGGGGGGCGAGCAGTACTTC TRBV7-9 TRBD1 TRBJ2-7 NA
CASSLVQGNYGYTF TGTGCCAGCAGTTTGGTACAGGGCAACTATGGCTACACCTTC TRBV28 NA TRBJ1-2 NA
CASSPVTSGRRNEQYF TGTGCCAGCAGCCCCGTGACTAGCGGGAGACGGAACGAGCAGTACTTC TRBV5-4 TRBD2 TRBJ2-7 NA
CASSPSSYNEQFF TGTGCCAGCTCACCCAGCTCCTACAATGAGCAGTTCTTC TRBV18 NA TRBJ2-1 NA
CASSQDGDSNYEQYF TGCGCCAGCAGCCAAGATGGGGACAGTAATTACGAGCAGTACTTC TRBV4-3 TRBD1 TRBJ2-7 NA
CASSFTGMDTQYF TGTGCCAGCAGCTTTACAGGGATGGATACGCAGTATTTT TRBV28 NA TRBJ2-3 NA
CASRRDEMNTEAFF TGTGCCAGCAGGCGGGACGAGATGAACACTGAAGCTTTCTTT TRBV6-5 NA TRBJ1-1 NA
CASSPFLERVQETQYF TGTGCCAGCTCACCGTTCTTGGAGCGGGTCCAAGAGACCCAGTACTTC TRBV18 NA TRBJ2-5 NA
CATSREASTDTQYF TGTGCCACCAGCAGAGAAGCTAGCACAGATACGCAGTATTTT TRBV15 NA TRBJ2-3 NA
CASSGTGSTEAFF TGTGCCAGCAGCGGGACGGGGTCCACTGAAGCTTTCTTT TRBV9 NA TRBJ1-1 NA
CAWVSGIHYGYTF TGTGCCTGGGTCTCCGGGATCCACTATGGCTACACCTTC TRBV30 NA TRBJ1-2 few
CASSPRGGWNQPQHF TGTGCCAGCAGCCCCCGCGGGGGCTGGAATCAGCCCCAGCATTTT TRBV9 NA TRBJ1-5 NA
CAWSKAGLPNQPQHF TGTGCCTGGAGTAAGGCAGGACTTCCCAATCAGCCCCAGCATTTT TRBV30 NA TRBJ1-5 few
CASSLSGLAVNTGELFF TGTGCCAGCAGTTTGTCGGGACTAGCGGTGAACACCGGGGAGCTGTTTTTT TRBV28 TRBD2 TRBJ2-2 NA
CASSWGHLNTEAFF TGTGCCAGCAGCTGGGGACATCTGAACACTGAAGCTTTCTTT TRBV5-6 NA TRBJ1-1 NA
CASSLGDRGNYGYTF TGCGCCAGCAGCTTGGGGGACAGGGGAAACTATGGCTACACCTTC TRBV5-1 TRBD1 TRBJ1-2 NA
CASSLENLYEQYF TGCGCCAGCAGCTTGGAAAATCTCTACGAGCAGTACTTC TRBV5-1 NA TRBJ2-7 once
CASSLVVDSGHGYTF TGTGCCAGCAGCTTAGTGGTTGATTCAGGGCATGGCTACACCTTC TRBV7-2 NA TRBJ1-2 NA
CASSSGYRGTLYGYTF TGTGCCAGCAGCTCGGGGTACAGGGGGACCCTCTATGGCTACACCTTC TRBV5-6 TRBD1 TRBJ1-2 NA
CASSLLTGVSPGELFF TGTGCCAGCAGCTTATTGACAGGGGTCTCACCTGGGGAGCTGTTTTTT TRBV5-4 TRBD1 TRBJ2-2 NA
CASSPLPGTGEYEQYF TGTGCCAGCAGCCCACTCCCCGGGACAGGGGAATACGAGCAGTACTTC TRBV11-2 TRBD1 TRBJ2-7 NA
CASSLAWSSYNEQFF TGTGCCAGCAGTTTAGCCTGGAGCTCCTACAATGAGCAGTTCTTC TRBV28 NA TRBJ2-1 NA
CASLTLGGSSYGYTF TGTGCCTCCCTGACCTTAGGGGGCAGTAGCTATGGCTACACCTTC TRBV6-1 TRBD1 TRBJ1-2 few
CASSLGTGYRQYF TGTGCCAGCAGTCTCGGGACAGGCTATCGGCAGTACTTC TRBV28 TRBD1 TRBJ2-7 NA
CTSSQDFDNSPLHF TGCACCAGCAGCCAAGACTTTGATAATTCACCCCTCCACTTT TRBV1 NA TRBJ1-6 few
CASSRLAGGPTTGELFF TGTGCCAGCAGCCGACTAGCGGGGGGGCCTACCACCGGGGAGCTGTTTTTT TRBV7-9 TRBD2 TRBJ2-2 NA
CASIRDRKGYGYTF TGTGCCAGCATCAGGGACAGAAAGGGCTATGGCTACACCTTC TRBV6-1 TRBD1 TRBJ1-2 NA
CASSIQQGATEAFF TGTGCCAGCAGCATACAACAGGGGGCCACTGAAGCTTTCTTT TRBV7-9 TRBD1 TRBJ1-1 NA
CSVAWTPGSYNEQFF TGCAGCGTTGCATGGACTCCGGGATCCTACAATGAGCAGTTCTTC TRBV29-1 NA TRBJ2-1 NA
CASSFSRSGNTIYF TGTGCCAGCAGCTTTTCTCGCTCTGGAAACACCATATATTTT TRBV7-2 NA TRBJ1-3 once
CAWRFRGNEKLFF TGTGCCTGGAGATTTAGGGGGAATGAAAAACTGTTTTTT TRBV30 NA TRBJ1-4 NA
CSARSGNTIYF TGCAGTGCCAGGTCTGGAAACACCATATATTTT TRBV20-1 NA TRBJ1-3 NA
CASRQGRDLNTEAFF TGTGCCAGCAGGCAAGGAAGAGACTTAAACACTGAAGCTTTCTTT TRBV5-4 NA TRBJ1-1 NA
CASSGYRGNYGYTF TGTGCCAGCAGCGGTTACCGGGGTAACTATGGCTACACCTTC TRBV5-8 NA TRBJ1-2 NA
CASSWPPTEAFF TGTGCCAGCAGTTGGCCTCCCACTGAAGCTTTCTTT TRBV6-1 NA TRBJ1-1 NA
CASSRGQGAGNTIYF TGTGCCAGCAGTAGGGGACAGGGGGCTGGAAACACCATATATTTT TRBV28 TRBD1 TRBJ1-3 NA
CASRHGQFTDTQYF TGTGCCAGCAGGCACGGACAGTTCACAGATACGCAGTATTTT TRBV2 NA TRBJ2-3 NA
CASSLGPQAGKSDEQFF TGTGCCAGCAGCTTAGGGCCCCAAGCGGGAAAGTCCGATGAGCAGTTCTTC TRBV11-2 TRBD2 TRBJ2-1 NA
CASSSYRQGWSTGELFF TGTGCCAGCAGTTCATACAGACAGGGGTGGTCCACCGGGGAGCTGTTTTTT TRBV28 TRBD1 TRBJ2-2 NA
CASSFPGRSGNTIYF TGTGCCAGCAGCTTCCCGGGGAGGAGCGGAAACACCATATATTTT TRBV11-2 NA TRBJ1-3 NA
CASSLAASAGKLFF TGTGCCAGCAGCTTAGCCGCTTCGGCAGGGAAACTGTTTTTT TRBV7-6 NA TRBJ1-4 NA
CASSSWTGSNQPQHF TGTGCCAGCAGCTCGTGGACAGGGAGCAATCAGCCCCAGCATTTT TRBV7-2 TRBD1 TRBJ1-5 NA
CASSQGGGPYNEQFF TGCGCCAGCAGCCAAGGGGGGGGGCCCTACAATGAGCAGTTCTTC TRBV4-1 NA TRBJ2-1 NA
CASRHDTGELFF TGCGCCAGCAGACATGACACCGGGGAGCTGTTTTTT TRBV5-1 NA TRBJ2-2 NA
CASSLAGTGGTDTQYF TGCGCCAGCAGCTTGGCCGGGACAGGGGGCACAGATACGCAGTATTTT TRBV5-1 TRBD1 TRBJ2-3 NA
CASSPDKKNTGELFF TGTGCCAGCAGCCCAGACAAAAAGAACACCGGGGAGCTGTTTTTT TRBV7-8 NA TRBJ2-2 NA
CASSFQRETQYF TGTGCCAGCAGCTTCCAGCGGGAGACCCAGTACTTC TRBV7-2 NA TRBJ2-5 NA
CASSASGSYGYTF TGTGCCAGCAGTGCCTCAGGGTCCTATGGCTACACCTTC TRBV6-1 NA TRBJ1-2 NA
CASSSQRGGAWETQYF TGTGCCAGCAGCTCCCAACGGGGGGGGGCTTGGGAGACCCAGTACTTC TRBV7-9 TRBD2 TRBJ2-5 NA
CASITLAGSTDTQYF TGTGCCAGCATCACACTAGCGGGTTCCACAGATACGCAGTATTTT TRBV2 TRBD2 TRBJ2-3 NA
CASSSVRDRVRNYYEQYF TGTGCCAGCAGCTCCGTCCGGGACAGGGTGAGAAACTACTACGAGCAGTACTTC TRBV7-9 TRBD1 TRBJ2-7 NA